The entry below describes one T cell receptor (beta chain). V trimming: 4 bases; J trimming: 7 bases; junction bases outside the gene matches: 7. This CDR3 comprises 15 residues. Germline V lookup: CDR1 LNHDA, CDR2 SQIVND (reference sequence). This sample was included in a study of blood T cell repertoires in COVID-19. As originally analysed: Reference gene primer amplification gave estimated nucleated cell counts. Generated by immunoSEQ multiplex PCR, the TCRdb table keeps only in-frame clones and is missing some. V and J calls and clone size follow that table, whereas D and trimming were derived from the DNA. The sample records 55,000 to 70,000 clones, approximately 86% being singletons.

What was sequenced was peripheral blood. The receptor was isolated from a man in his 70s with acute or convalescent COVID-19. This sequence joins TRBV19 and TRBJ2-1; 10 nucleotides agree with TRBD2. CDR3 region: CASSTLAGAGNEQFF. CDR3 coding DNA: TGTGCCAGTAGTACTCTAGCGGGAGCTGGAAATGAGCAGTTCTTC. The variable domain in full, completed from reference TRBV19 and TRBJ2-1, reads DGGITQSPKYLFRKEGQNVTLSCEQNLNHDAMYWYRQDPGQGLRLIYYSQIVNDFQKGDIAEGYSVSREKKESFPLTVTSAQKNPTAFYLCASSTLAGAGNEQFFGPGTRLTVL.